The clone carrying this T cell receptor (beta chain) came up a few times. Its antigen is unidentified. The data are from a study of human T cells and chemical hapten exposure. Specified time point: patch test 1, 2 weeks after DPC sensitization. This sample's treatment: therapeutic diphenylcyclopropenone sensitization with weekly scalp DPC. Unfractionated whole blood was the source of the extracted total RNA. Per germline, CDR1 MNHEY and CDR2 SMNVEV (reference sequence). V lost 0 bases and J 2 bases, leaving 5 bases between the germline ends. This CDR3 comprises 14 residues. From the RACE reads, TCRdb called clonotypes with MiXCR, one entry per CDR3 protein. The table lists tens of thousands of distinct CDR3 sequences, about 10% of them singletons, with 4% to 5.5% in the top ten. Study conclusions and caveats: Every donor had alopecia, and their immune response may therefore differ from healthy people's.

The chain is built from TRBV27 and TRBJ1-5; D call uncertain. The specimen was whole blood, collected in connection with sensitization to the hapten diphenylcyclopropenone (DPC). This receptor was taken from a woman in her fifties or sixties with alopecia areata. Some clones in this sample may be carry-over from other donors' samples. The CDR3 reads CASSLSSRNQPQHF. In DNA, the CDR3 is TGTGCCAGCAGTTTATCGTCACGCAATCAGCCCCAGCATTTT.